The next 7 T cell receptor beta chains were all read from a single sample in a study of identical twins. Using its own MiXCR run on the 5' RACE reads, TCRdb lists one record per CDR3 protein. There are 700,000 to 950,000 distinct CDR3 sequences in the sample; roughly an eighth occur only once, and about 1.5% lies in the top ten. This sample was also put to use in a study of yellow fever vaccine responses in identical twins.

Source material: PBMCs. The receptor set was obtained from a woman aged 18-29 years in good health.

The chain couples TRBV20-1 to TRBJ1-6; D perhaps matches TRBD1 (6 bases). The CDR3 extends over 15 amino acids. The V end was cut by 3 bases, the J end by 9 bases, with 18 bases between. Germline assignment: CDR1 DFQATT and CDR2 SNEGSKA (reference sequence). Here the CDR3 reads CSARTGLLGGSPLHF. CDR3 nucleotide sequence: TGCAGTGCTAGGACAGGACTTTTAGGCGGTTCACCCCTCCACTTT.

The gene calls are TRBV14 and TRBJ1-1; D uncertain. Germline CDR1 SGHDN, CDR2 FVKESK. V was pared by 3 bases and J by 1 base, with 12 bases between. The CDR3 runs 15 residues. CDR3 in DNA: TGTGCCAGCAGCCACCTGGGTCCGGGGAACACTGAAGCTTTCTTT. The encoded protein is CASSHLGPGNTEAFF.

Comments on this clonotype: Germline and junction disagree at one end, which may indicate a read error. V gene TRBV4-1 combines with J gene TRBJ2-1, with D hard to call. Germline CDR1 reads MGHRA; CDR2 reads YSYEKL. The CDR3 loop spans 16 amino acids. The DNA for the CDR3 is TGCGCCGGCAGCCAAGATACTTCGGGCTCCTACAATGAGCAGTTCTTC. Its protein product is CAGSQDTSGSYNEQFF.

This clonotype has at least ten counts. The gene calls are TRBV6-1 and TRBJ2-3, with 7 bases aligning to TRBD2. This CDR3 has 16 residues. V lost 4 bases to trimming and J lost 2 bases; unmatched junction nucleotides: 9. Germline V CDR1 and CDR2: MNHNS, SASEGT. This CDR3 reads CASSAGRLADTDTQYF. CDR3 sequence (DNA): TGTGCCAGCAGTGCGGGTCGGCTAGCGGACACAGATACGCAGTATTTT.

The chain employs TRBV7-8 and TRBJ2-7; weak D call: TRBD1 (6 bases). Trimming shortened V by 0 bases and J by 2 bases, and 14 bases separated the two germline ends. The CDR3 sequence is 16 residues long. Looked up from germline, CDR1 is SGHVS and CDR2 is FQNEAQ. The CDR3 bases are TGTGCCAGCAGCTTAGCATTCAGGGGCGGCACCTACGAGCAGTACTTC. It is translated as CASSLAFRGGTYEQYF.

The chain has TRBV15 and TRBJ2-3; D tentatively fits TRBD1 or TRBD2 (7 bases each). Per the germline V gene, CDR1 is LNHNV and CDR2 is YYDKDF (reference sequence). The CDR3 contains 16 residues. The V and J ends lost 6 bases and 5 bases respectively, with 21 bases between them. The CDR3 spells CATSRRGREFRDTQYF. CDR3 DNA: TGTGCCACCAGTCGGAGGGGGCGGGAGTTTAGAGATACGCAGTATTTT.

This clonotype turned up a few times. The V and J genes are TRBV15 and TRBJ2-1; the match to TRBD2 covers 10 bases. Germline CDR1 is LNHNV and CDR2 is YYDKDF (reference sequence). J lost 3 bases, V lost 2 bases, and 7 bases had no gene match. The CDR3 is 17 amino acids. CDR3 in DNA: TGTGCCACCAGCAGAAGGACTAGCGGTGGGGTCTACAATGAGCAGTTCTTC. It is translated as CATSRRTSGGVYNEQFF.